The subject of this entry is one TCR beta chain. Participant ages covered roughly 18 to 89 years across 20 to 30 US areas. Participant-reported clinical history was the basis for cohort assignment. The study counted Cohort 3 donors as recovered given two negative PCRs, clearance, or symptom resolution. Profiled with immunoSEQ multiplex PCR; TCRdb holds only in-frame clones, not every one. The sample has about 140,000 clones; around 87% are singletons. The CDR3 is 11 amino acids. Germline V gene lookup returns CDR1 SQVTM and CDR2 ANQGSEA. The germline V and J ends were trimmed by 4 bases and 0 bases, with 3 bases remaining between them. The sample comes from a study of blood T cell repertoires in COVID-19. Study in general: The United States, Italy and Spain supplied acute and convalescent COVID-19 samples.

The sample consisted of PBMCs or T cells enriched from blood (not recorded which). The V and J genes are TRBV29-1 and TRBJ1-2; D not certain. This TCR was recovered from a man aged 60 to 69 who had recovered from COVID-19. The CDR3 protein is CSVVSNYGYTF. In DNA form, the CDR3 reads TGCAGCGTTGTATCTAACTATGGCTACACCTTC.